This T cell receptor beta chain appears in the sequencing data of a study of CD8 T cells in Susac syndrome. Stable or active relapsing-remitting multiple sclerosis, untreated and meeting revised McDonald criteria, defined the controls. Findings and caveats of the study: The authors acknowledged that their TCR sequencing and HLA analysis involved a relatively small number of individuals.

A remark on this clonotype: Its target is unknown.

Random hexamers served to reverse transcribe roughly 0.45 to 1 ug RNA. The TCR beta CDR3 was amplified by immunoSEQ multiplex PCR across 54 Vbeta, 13 Jbeta. TCRdb re-called the immunoSEQ multiplex PCR reads with MiXCR, one entry per CDR3 protein. The sample shows approximately 160,000 distinct CDR3 sequences, roughly 94% of them seen only once. The sequence was collected from a human donor with multiple sclerosis. Specimen: CD4+ T cells from PBMCs.

CDR3 DNA: TGTGCCAGTAGTTCACCTCCCGGGACTAGCAGGGTGTACGATGAGCAGTTCTTC. Translating it yields CASSSPPGTSRVYDEQFF. The V call is TRBV19, the J call TRBJ2-1; 9 bases match TRBD2. The V segment lost 5 bases and the J segment 8 bases; nucleotides outside the gene matches: 19. The CDR3 length is 18 residues. Germline V gene data show CDR1 as LNHDA and CDR2 as SQIVND (reference sequence).